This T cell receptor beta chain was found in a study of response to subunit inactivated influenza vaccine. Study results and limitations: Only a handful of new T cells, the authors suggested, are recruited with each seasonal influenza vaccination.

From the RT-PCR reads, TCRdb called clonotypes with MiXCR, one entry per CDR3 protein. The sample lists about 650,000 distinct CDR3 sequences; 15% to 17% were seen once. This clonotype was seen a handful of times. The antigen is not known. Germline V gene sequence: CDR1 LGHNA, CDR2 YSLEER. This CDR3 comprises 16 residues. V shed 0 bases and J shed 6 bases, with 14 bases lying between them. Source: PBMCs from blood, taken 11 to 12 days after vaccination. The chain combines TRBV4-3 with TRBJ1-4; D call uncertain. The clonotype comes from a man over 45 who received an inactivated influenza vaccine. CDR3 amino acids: CASSQDWAIWDEKLFF. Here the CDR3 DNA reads TGCGCCAGCAGCCAAGATTGGGCGATATGGGATGAAAAACTGTTTTTT.